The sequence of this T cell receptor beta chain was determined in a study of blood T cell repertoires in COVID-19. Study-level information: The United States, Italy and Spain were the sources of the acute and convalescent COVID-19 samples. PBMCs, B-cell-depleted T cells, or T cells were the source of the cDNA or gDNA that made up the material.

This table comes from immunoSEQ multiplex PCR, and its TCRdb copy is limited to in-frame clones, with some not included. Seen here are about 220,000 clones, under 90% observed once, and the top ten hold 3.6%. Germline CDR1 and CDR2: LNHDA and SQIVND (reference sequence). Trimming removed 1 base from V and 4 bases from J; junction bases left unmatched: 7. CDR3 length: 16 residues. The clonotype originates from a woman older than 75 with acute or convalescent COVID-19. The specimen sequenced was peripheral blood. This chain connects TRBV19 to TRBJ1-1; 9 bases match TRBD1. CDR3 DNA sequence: TGTGCCAGTAGTATAGGAGGAGACAGGGGGTTCACTGAAGCTTTCTTT. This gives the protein CASSIGGDRGFTEAFF.